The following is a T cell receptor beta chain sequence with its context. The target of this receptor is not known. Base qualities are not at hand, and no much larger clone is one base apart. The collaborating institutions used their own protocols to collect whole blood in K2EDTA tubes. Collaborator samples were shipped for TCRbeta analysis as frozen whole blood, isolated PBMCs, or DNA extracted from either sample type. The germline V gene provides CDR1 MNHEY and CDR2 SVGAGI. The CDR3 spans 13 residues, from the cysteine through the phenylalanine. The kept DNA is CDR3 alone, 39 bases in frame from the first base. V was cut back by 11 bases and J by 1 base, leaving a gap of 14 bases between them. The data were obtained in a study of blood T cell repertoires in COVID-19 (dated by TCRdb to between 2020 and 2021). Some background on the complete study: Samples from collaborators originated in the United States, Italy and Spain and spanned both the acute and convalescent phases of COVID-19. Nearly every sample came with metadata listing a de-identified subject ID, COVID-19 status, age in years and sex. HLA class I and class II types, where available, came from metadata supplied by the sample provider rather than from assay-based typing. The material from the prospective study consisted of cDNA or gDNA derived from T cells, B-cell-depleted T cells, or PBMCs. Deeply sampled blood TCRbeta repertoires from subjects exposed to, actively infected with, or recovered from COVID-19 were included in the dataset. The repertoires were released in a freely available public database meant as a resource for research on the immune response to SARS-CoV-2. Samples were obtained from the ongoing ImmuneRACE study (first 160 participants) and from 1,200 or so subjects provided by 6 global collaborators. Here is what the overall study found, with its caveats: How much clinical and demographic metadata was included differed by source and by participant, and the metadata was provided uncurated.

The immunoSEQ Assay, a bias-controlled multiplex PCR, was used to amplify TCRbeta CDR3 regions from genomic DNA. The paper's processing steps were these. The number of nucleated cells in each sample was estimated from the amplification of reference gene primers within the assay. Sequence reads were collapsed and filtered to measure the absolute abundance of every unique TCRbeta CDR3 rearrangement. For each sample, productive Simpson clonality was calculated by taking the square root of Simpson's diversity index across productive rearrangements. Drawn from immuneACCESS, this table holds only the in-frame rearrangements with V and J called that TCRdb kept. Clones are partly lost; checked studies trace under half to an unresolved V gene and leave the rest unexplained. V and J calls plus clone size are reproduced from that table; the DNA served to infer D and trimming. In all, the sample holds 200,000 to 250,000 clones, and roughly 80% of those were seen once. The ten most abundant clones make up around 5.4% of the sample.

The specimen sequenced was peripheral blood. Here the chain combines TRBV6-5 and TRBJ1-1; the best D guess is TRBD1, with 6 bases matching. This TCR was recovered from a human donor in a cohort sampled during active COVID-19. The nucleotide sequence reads TGTGCCGCCAAAAGGACAGCGAACACTGAAGCTTTCTTT. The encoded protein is CAAKRTANTEAFF.